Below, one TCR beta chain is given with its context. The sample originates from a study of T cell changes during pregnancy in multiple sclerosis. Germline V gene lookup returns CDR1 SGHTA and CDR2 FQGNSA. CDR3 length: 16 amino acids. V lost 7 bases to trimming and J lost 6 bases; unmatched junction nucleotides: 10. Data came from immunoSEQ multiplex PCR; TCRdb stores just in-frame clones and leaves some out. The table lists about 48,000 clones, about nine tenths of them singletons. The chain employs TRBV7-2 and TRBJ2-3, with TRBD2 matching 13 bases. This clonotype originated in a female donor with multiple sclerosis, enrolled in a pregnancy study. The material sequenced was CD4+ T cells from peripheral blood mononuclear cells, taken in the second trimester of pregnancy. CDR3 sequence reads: CASTRTSGSKMDTQYF. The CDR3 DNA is TGTGCCAGCACCAGGACTAGCGGGAGCAAAATGGATACGCAGTATTTT.